The 30 T cell receptor beta chains given below trace back to one sample, sequenced in a study of T cells in Graves' hyperthyroidism and ophthalmopathy (dated by TCRdb to about 2019). The library was made by multiplex PCR. Sequencing was carried out with an Illumina HiSeq 2000. The TCR beta CDR3 regions were amplified from RNA transcripts. For the first round of RT-PCR on the TCR CDR3, the HTBI primer set was used together with the Qiagen OneStep RT-PCR kit. The public reads were reprocessed in TCRdb via fastp at Q25 and MiXCR, keeping in-frame beta chains. Records with the same CDR3 protein are collapsed into one entry carrying the most frequent genes and DNA. The sample includes around 450,000 distinct CDR3 sequences, with around a sixth observed a single time. In total, the top ten clones hold roughly 14% of the sample. The source material was blood. The receptors shown here come from a woman aged 18-30 years with Graves' hyperthyroidism.

This clonotype was seen many times. The chain combines TRBV2 with TRBJ1-5, with D possibly matching TRBD1 (5 bases). Germline V gene data show CDR1 as SNHLY and CDR2 as FYNNEI. Trimming removed 10 bases at V and 1 base at J, with 14 bases between. The CDR3 runs to 14 residues. CDR3 nucleotide sequence: TGTGCCAAGGGAAGACAGACAAGCAATCAGCCCCAGCATTTT. Encoded protein: CAKGRQTSNQPQHF.

This clonotype has ten or more counts. The chain uses TRBV20-1 and TRBJ1-1; tentatively, D is TRBD1 (6 bases). Trimming stripped 0 bases from V and 5 bases from J, with 13 bases between. CDR3 size: 14 residues. The V gene's germline CDR1 is DFQATT and CDR2 SNEGSKA (reference sequence). CDR3 residues: CSARDVRGGTEAFF. The CDR3 region has the DNA TGCAGTGCTAGAGATGTCAGGGGTGGAACTGAAGCTTTCTTT.

This clonotype was seen repeatedly, ten times or more. The chain is built from TRBV29-1 and TRBJ2-5; D is perhaps TRBD1 (5 bases). This CDR3 region has 15 residues. Looked up from germline, CDR1 is SQVTM and CDR2 is ANQGSEA. V lost 4 bases, J lost 1 base, and 16 bases lay in between. This CDR3 is CSVARYNTGQETQYF. The DNA for the CDR3 is TGCAGCGTTGCCCGCTACAACACAGGCCAAGAGACCCAGTACTTC.

This clonotype was seen a few times. This chain joins TRBV6-2 or TRBV6-3 and TRBJ1-5, with 10 bases aligning to TRBD1. The J segment lost 0 bases and the V segment lost 2 bases, leaving 10 bases of the junction unmatched. CDR1 and CDR2 from the germline V gene are MNHEY and SVGEGT. The CDR3 extends over 19 amino acids. CDR3 sequence (DNA): TGTGCCAGCAGTTACCATACCGGGACAGGGGTCATTAGCAATCAGCCCCAGCATTTT. It encodes CASSYHTGTGVISNQPQHF.

Many counts were recorded for this clonotype. The V and J genes are TRBV27 and TRBJ2-3; D is uncertain. Trimming cost V 5 bases and J 6 bases, with 18 bases left between them. Germline lookup yields CDR1 MNHEY and CDR2 SMNVEV (reference sequence). CDR3 length: 15 residues. The CDR3 reads CASSGVTLLSDTQYF. CDR3 DNA: TGTGCCAGCAGTGGGGTCACCCTACTTAGTGATACGCAGTATTTT.

This clonotype has a count of ten or more. V usage is TRBV7-9 and J usage is TRBJ2-5; TRBD1 matches at 10 bases. J lost 7 bases, V lost 0 bases, and 8 bases had no gene match. This CDR3 has 16 residues. CDR1 SEHNR and CDR2 FQNEAQ come from the germline V gene (reference sequence). The CDR3 region is CASSLAGTGARGTQYF. The CDR3, as DNA: TGTGCCAGCAGCTTAGCTGGGACAGGGGCCCGGGGGACCCAGTACTTC.

The rearrangement links TRBV7-2 to TRBJ2-3; the D gene is possibly TRBD1 (8 bases). The CDR3 covers 16 residues. Germline V gives CDR1 SGHTA, CDR2 FQGNSA. V was clipped by 5 bases and J by 5 bases, with 20 bases between them. CDR3 bases: TGTGCCAGCAGCCGTAGGGTACAGGGGGGGAAAGATACGCAGTATTTT. Its protein is CASSRRVQGGKDTQYF.

This clonotype was counted only a few times. The V and J genes are TRBV5-1 and TRBJ2-7; 7 nucleotides align to TRBD1. Looked up from germline, CDR1 is SGHRS and CDR2 is YFSETQ. Trimming took 1 base from V and 6 from J; bases not matched to a gene: 4. The CDR3 is made up of 13 amino acids. CDR3 region: CASSLIGGLEQYF. In DNA form, the CDR3 reads TGCGCCAGCAGCTTGATAGGGGGCCTCGAGCAGTACTTC. Using reference TRBV5-1 and TRBJ2-7 for the parts outside the CDR3, the full variable domain is KAGVTQTPRYLIKTRGQQVTLSCSPISGHRSVSWYQQTPGQGLQFLFEYFSETQRNKGNFPGRFSGRQFSNSRSEMNVSTLELGDSALYLCASSLIGGLEQYFGPGTRLTVT.

V and J are TRBV4-1 and TRBJ2-3; 12 bases fit TRBD2. V lost 3 bases and J lost 2; bases outside the gene matches: 6. From germline, CDR1 is MGHRA and CDR2 YSYEKL. The CDR3 is 17 residues long. Here the CDR3 reads CASSHGLAGILTDTQYF. The CDR3 DNA is TGCGCCAGCAGCCACGGACTAGCGGGGATACTCACAGATACGCAGTATTTT.

This clonotype is a singleton in its sample. The chain combines TRBV19 with TRBJ2-5; tentative D call: TRBD2 (5 bases). CDR3 length equals 15 residues. V lost 4 bases and J lost 4, with 16 bases in between. The germline V gene has CDR1 LNHDA and CDR2 SQIVND (reference sequence). Written as DNA, the CDR3 is TGTGCCAGTAGTACCGGGATGTTAGACCGAGAGACCCAGTACTTC. Translating it yields CASSTGMLDRETQYF.

This clonotype came up many times. The J gene is TRBJ1-1, the V gene TRBV12-3 or TRBV12-4; 9 nucleotides match TRBD1. This CDR3 is 17 amino acids long. Unmatched junction bases numbered 14, after V lost 4 bases and J lost 5 bases. The CDR3 loop is CASSSRDRVIRLTEAFF. In DNA form, the CDR3 reads TGTGCCAGCAGTTCACGGGACAGGGTTATCAGATTGACTGAAGCTTTCTTT.

This clonotype was seen ten or more times. The V and J genes are TRBV28 and TRBJ2-2, with 8 bases matching TRBD2. The V gene's germline CDR1 is MDHEN and CDR2 SYDVKM. V lost 6 bases, J lost 6 bases, and 12 bases stayed unmatched. This CDR3 spans 16 amino acids. The CDR3 bases are TGTGCCAGCAGCCCGGGGGTGGCGGGAGGTCCCGGGGAGCTGTTTTTT. It codes for CASSPGVAGGPGELFF. The full variable domain, its missing parts supplied by reference TRBV28 and TRBJ2-2, is DVKVTQSSRYLVKRTGEKVFLECVQDMDHENMFWYRQDPGLGLRLIYFSYDVKMKEKGDIPEGYSVSREKKERFSLILESASTNQTSMYLCASSPGVAGGPGELFFGEGSRLTVL.

This rearrangement joins TRBV20-1 to TRBJ1-1; a possible D gene is TRBD1 (5 bases). V was trimmed by 5 bases and J by 1 base, leaving 8 bases between them. Germline V gene data show CDR1 as DFQATT and CDR2 as SNEGSKA (reference sequence). This CDR3 contains 12 residues. The CDR3 loop is CSAPGGNTEAFF. CDR3 bases: TGCAGTGCTCCCGGGGGGAACACTGAAGCTTTCTTT.

This clonotype has more than one count but fewer than ten. This rearrangement joins TRBV3-1 to TRBJ2-5, with D uncertain. The germline V gene encodes CDR1 LGHDT and CDR2 YNNKEL (reference sequence). V lost 0 bases, J lost 9 bases, and 11 bases lay in between. This CDR3 has 13 amino acids. CDR3 coding DNA: TGTGCCAGCAGCCAAGATTACGTCGAGGCCCAGTACTTC. Encoded protein: CASSQDYVEAQYF.

On this clonotype itself: A read error may be the cause here, since a much bigger clone is one base away. The conserved phenylalanine or tryptophan is not found at the CDR3 terminus, so this likely reflects a read error. The genes are TRBV5-1 and TRBJ2-1, with 11 bases aligning to TRBD1. Per the germline V gene, CDR1 is SGHRS and CDR2 is YFSETQ. CDR3 size: 15 residues. The ends lost 5 bases at V and 6 bases at J; junction bases unmatched: 7. The CDR3 coding sequence is TGCGCCAGCAGTCAGGACAGGGGGCGCGCCAATGAGCAGTTCCTC. It specifies CASSQDRGRANEQFL.

The CDR3 DNA follows: TGTGCCAGCAGCGTCACAGGGGGCGTTTACTCTGGGGCCAACGTCCTGACTTTC. Translating gives CASSVTGGVYSGANVLTF. The V and J genes are TRBV7-2 and TRBJ2-6; 9 positions match TRBD1. Germline loops: CDR1 SGHTA, CDR2 FQGNSA. The V and J ends lost 5 bases and 0 bases, in that order; junction bases with no gene match: 8. There are 18 residues in the CDR3.

J is TRBJ2-5 and V is TRBV6-2 or TRBV6-3; 8 bases match TRBD1. Germline lookup yields CDR1 MNHEY and CDR2 SVGEGT. This CDR3 is 15 amino acids long. The ends lost 6 bases at V and 1 base at J; junction bases unmatched: 7. DNA for the CDR3: TGTGCCAGCAGCCAGAGGACAGGGACCCAAGAGACCCAGTACTTC. This encodes CASSQRTGTQETQYF.

This clonotype appeared a single time. The V and J genes are TRBV20-1 and TRBJ2-7; D is possibly TRBD1 or TRBD2 (5 bases each). V shed 0 bases and J shed 6 bases, with 18 bases lying between them. Germline assignment: CDR1 DFQATT and CDR2 SNEGSKA (reference sequence). The CDR3 has 15 amino acids. The CDR3: CSARDMGPSSIEQYF. The CDR3 DNA reads TGCAGTGCTAGAGATATGGGACCTTCGAGTATCGAGCAGTACTTC.

This clonotype showed up many times. The rearrangement joins TRBV7-3 to TRBJ2-3; 8 bases are shared with TRBD2. Germline trimming cut 4 bases from V and 0 bases from J; bases unmatched to any gene: 6. This CDR3 has 16 residues. Germline lookup yields CDR1 SGHTA and CDR2 FQGTGA. CDR3 nucleotide sequence: TGTGCCAGCAGCTCCGGACTAGCTCAGAGCACAGATACGCAGTATTTT. Amino acids: CASSSGLAQSTDTQYF.

This clonotype was counted many times. J is TRBJ1-1 and V is TRBV6-2 or TRBV6-3; D gene uncertain. The CDR3 is 12 residues long. The germline V gene has CDR1 MNHEY and CDR2 SVGEGT. Trimming removed 10 bases from V and 1 base from J, with 10 bases in between. CDR3: CATKDPNTEAFF. The CDR3 DNA reads as TGTGCCACTAAGGACCCGAACACTGAAGCTTTCTTT.

On this clonotype: A read error may be the cause here, since a much bigger clone is one base away. The chain is built from TRBV5-1 and TRBJ2-7; TRBD1 matches 7 bases. This CDR3 is 15 amino acids long. V dropped 4 bases and J dropped 1; count of bases not matched to a gene: 8. The V gene's germline CDR1 is SGHRS and CDR2 YFSETQ. This chain's CDR3 is CASSRTGLYSYEQYF. The DNA for the CDR3 is TGCGCCAGCAGCCGGACAGGCCTATATTCCTACGAGCAGTACTTC.

The chain couples TRBV4-2 to TRBJ1-1; D remains unclear. The germline CDR1 and CDR2 sequences are LGHNA and YNFKEQ. The CDR3 loop spans 14 amino acids. The V and J ends lost 0 bases and 6 bases respectively, with 11 bases between them. In DNA, the CDR3 is TGTGCCAGCAGCCAAGAAGGCGAGACTTCTGAAGCTTTCTTT. The encoded protein is CASSQEGETSEAFF.

The chain couples TRBV19 to TRBJ1-5; 7 bases are shared with TRBD1. V trimming: 4 bases; J trimming: 3 bases; junction bases outside the gene matches: 3. The CDR3 loop spans 14 amino acids. Germline CDR1 is LNHDA and CDR2 is SQIVND (reference sequence). The CDR3 here is CASSRGGYNQPQHF. CDR3 in DNA: TGTGCCAGTAGTAGAGGGGGCTACAATCAGCCCCAGCATTTT.

This clonotype was detected many times. This sequence joins TRBV18 and TRBJ1-5; D might be TRBD1 (6 bases). Germline CDR1 KGHSH, CDR2 LQKENI. CDR3 size: 15 residues. The germline V and J ends were trimmed by 3 bases and 6 bases, with 15 bases remaining between them. The DNA for the CDR3 is TGTGCCAGCTCACCGGGGGCGCAGGGTGGTCAGCCCCAGCATTTT. It yields the protein CASSPGAQGGQPQHF.

In its sample, this clonotype was seen a few times. For the CDR3, the DNA is TGTGCCAGCAGCTTAATGGGAGGAAGGGTCAATCAGCCCCAGCATTTT. Protein: CASSLMGGRVNQPQHF. The chain uses TRBV7-2 and TRBJ1-5; D is undetermined. The CDR3 loop spans 16 amino acids. V lost 2 bases to trimming and J lost 3 bases, with 14 bases between them. Germline CDR1 SGHTA, CDR2 FQGNSA.

Many counts were recorded for this clonotype. The chain recombines TRBV20-1 with TRBJ2-5; the D gene is possibly TRBD1 (5 bases). Trimming left V 3 bases short and J 3 bases short, with 11 bases between. Germline V CDR1 and CDR2: DFQATT, SNEGSKA (reference sequence). The CDR3 is 13 amino acids. The CDR3 coding sequence is TGCAGTGCTAGGCCCAGACAGAAAGAGACCCAGTACTTC. Its protein product is CSARPRQKETQYF.

This clonotype was picked up many times. The V gene is TRBV20-1, the J gene TRBJ1-5; the D is unclear. CDR3 size: 13 residues. V lost 3 bases to trimming and J lost 4 bases, with 10 bases between them. Germline V gene lookup returns CDR1 DFQATT and CDR2 SNEGSKA (reference sequence). The CDR3 protein is CSASRRRNQPQHF. The CDR3, as DNA: TGCAGTGCTAGTAGACGGCGTAATCAGCCCCAGCATTTT.

This clonotype has only a few counts. The genes are TRBV29-1 and TRBJ1-4, with 7 positions matching TRBD1. Germline lookup yields CDR1 SQVTM and CDR2 ANQGSEA. V was clipped by 7 bases and J by 8 bases; unmatched bases: 7. This CDR3 comprises 12 residues. CDR3 sequence: CSGGQAREKLFF. CDR3 coding DNA: TGCAGCGGTGGACAGGCCCGGGAAAAACTGTTTTTT.

This clonotype was counted many times. The chain links TRBV10-3 to TRBJ2-3; a weak D match, TRBD2 (6 bases). CDR1 is ENHRY, CDR2 SYGVKD, per germline. There are 16 residues in the CDR3. Trimming shortened V by 10 bases and J by 0 bases, and 20 bases separated the two germline ends. The CDR3 sequence: CATRLIAGFSTDTQYF. The CDR3 DNA follows: TGTGCCACCCGCCTAATCGCGGGATTCAGCACAGATACGCAGTATTTT.

The V call is TRBV6-1, the J call TRBJ2-5; no firm D call. The CDR3 runs 13 residues. V dropped 4 bases and J dropped 3 bases, with 9 bases sitting between them. The germline CDR1 and CDR2 sequences are MNHNS and SASEGT. The CDR3 spells CASSGTAEETQYF. In nucleotides, the CDR3 is TGTGCCAGCAGTGGCACAGCAGAAGAGACCCAGTACTTC.